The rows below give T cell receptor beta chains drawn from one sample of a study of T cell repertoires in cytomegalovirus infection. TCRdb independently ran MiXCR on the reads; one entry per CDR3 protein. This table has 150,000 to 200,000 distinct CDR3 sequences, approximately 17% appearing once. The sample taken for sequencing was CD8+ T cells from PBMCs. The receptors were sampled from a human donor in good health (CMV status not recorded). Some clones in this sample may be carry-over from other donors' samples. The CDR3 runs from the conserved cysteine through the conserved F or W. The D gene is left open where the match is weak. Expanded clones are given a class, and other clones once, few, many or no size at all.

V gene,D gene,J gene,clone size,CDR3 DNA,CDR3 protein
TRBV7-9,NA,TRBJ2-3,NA,TGTGCCAGCAGCGTTAGCGGCCCTAGCACAGATACGCAGTATTTT,CASSVSGPSTDTQYF
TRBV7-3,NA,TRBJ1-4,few,TGTGCCAGCAGCCCGGTGAGGGTGCGGCCGAATGAAAAACTGTTTTTT,CASSPVRVRPNEKLFF
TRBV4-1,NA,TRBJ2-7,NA,TGCGCCAGCAGCCAAGATTGGGTTCGGTACGAGCAGTACTTC,CASSQDWVRYEQYF
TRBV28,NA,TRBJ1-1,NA,TGTGCCAGCAGGACCCGGGCAGGGCCCAGGGCTTTCTTT,CASRTRAGPRAFF
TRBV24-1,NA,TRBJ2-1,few,TGTGCCACCGCCGGAGTAGGGCCTTTAGACAATGAGCAGTTCTTC,CATAGVGPLDNEQFF
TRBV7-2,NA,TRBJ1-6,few,TGTGCCAGCAGCTCCCCACAGAATAATTCACCCCTCCACTTT,CASSSPQNNSPLHF
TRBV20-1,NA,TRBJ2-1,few,TGCAGTGCTAGGCGGCTGAATGAGCAGTTCTTC,CSARRLNEQFF
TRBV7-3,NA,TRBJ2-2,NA,TGTGCCAGCAGCTCCCCACTAGGCCCTTCGAACACCGGGGAGCTGTTTTTT,CASSSPLGPSNTGELFF
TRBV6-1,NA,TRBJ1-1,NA,TGTGCCAGCAGTGAATCGATCATTAACACTGAAGCTTTCTTT,CASSESIINTEAFF
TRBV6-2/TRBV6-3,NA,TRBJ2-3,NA,TGTGCCAGCAGTTACTCGTCGCCGGGACACCTCACAGATACGCAGTATTTT,CASSYSSPGHLTDTQYF
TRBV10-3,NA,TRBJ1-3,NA,TGTGCCATCAGGGACAGCGGGTCTGGAAACACCATATATTTT,CAIRDSGSGNTIYF
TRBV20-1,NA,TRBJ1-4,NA,TGCAGTGCTAGAGCGGGGGCGACTAATGAAAAACTGTTTTTT,CSARAGATNEKLFF
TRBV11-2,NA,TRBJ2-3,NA,TGTGCCAGCAGCTTAGAGATGTTGACAGATACGCAGTATTTT,CASSLEMLTDTQYF
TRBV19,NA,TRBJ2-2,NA,TGTGCCAGTAATGAGGGAGAAGTGGCCGGGGAGCTGTTTTTT,CASNEGEVAGELFF
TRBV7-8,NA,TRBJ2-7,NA,TGTGCCAGCAGCTCCCCCCAGGCCGTATTCTACGAGCAGTACTTC,CASSSPQAVFYEQYF
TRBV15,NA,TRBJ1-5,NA,TGTGCCACCGGAACGGGGTCTATCTATAGCAATCAGCCCCAGCATTTT,CATGTGSIYSNQPQHF
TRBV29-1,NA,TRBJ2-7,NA,TGCAGCGTTTCGGGGGGCGATATCTACGAGCAGTACTTC,CSVSGGDIYEQYF
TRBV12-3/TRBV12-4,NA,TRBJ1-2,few,TGTGCCAGCAGTTTAAGACTGTTGGGGAACTACTATGGCTACACCTTC,CASSLRLLGNYYGYTF
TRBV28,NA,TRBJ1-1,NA,TGTGCCAGCAGCCTCCGGGTCTTGGTCAGCGAGAACACTGAAGCTTTCTTT,CASSLRVLVSENTEAFF
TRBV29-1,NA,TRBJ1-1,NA,TGCAGCGTTGCTGGGGGTAGGGCGGGATGGGCCACTGAAGCTTTCTTT,CSVAGGRAGWATEAFF
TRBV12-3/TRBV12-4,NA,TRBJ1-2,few,TGTGCCAGCAGTTTAGCCCCGGCGGGAAACCTCTATGGCTACACCTTC,CASSLAPAGNLYGYTF
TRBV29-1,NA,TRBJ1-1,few,TGCAGCGAATCGGAGACTGAAGCTTTCTTT,CSESETEAFF
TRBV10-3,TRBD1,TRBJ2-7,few,TGTGCCATCAGCCCAAAAGACAGGGGCGAGCAGTACTTC,CAISPKDRGEQYF
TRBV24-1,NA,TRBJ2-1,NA,TGTGCCACCAGTGATTACAAGGCTGAGCAGTTCTTC,CATSDYKAEQFF
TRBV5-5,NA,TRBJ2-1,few,TGTGCCAGCAGCTTGTCTGCCGGGAGTTCCTCCCATGAGCAGTTCTTC,CASSLSAGSSSHEQFF